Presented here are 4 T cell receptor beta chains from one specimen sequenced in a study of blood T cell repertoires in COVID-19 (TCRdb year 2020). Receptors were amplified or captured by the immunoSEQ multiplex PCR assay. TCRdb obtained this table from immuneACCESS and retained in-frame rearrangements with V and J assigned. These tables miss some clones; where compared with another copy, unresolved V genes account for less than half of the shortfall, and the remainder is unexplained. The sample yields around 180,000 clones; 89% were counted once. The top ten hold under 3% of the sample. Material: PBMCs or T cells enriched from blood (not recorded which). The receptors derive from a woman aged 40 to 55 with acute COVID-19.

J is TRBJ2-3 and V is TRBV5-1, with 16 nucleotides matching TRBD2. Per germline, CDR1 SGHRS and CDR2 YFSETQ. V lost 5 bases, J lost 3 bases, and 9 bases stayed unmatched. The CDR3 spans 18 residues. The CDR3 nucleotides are TGCGCCAGCAGAATTCCGGGACTAGCGGGAGGGCCGACAGATACGCAGTATTTT. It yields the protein CASRIPGLAGGPTDTQYF.

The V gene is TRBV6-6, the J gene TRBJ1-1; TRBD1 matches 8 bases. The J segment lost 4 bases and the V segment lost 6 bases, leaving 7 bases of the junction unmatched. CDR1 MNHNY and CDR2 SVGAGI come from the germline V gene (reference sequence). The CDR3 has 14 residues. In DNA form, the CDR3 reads TGTGCCAGCAGCCAGACAGGGGTTAGCACTGAAGCTTTCTTT. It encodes CASSQTGVSTEAFF.

The CDR3 here is CASNGGLAGGLSYNEQFF. In nucleotides, the CDR3 is TGTGCCAGCAATGGAGGACTAGCGGGGGGCCTCTCCTACAATGAGCAGTTCTTC. V gene TRBV2 combines with J gene TRBJ2-1; 14 nucleotides line up with TRBD2. The CDR3 consists of 18 residues. Germline V gene data show CDR1 as SNHLY and CDR2 as FYNNEI. The V segment lost 7 bases and the J segment 0 bases; nucleotides outside the gene matches: 8.

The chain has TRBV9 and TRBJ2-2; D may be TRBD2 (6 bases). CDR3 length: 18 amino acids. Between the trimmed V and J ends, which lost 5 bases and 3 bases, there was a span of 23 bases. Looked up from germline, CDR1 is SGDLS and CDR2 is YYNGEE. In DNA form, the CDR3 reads TGTGCCAGCAGTTCCTCTCCCCTTGGGGACTGGGACACCGGGGAGCTGTTTTTT. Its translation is CASSSSPLGDWDTGELFF.